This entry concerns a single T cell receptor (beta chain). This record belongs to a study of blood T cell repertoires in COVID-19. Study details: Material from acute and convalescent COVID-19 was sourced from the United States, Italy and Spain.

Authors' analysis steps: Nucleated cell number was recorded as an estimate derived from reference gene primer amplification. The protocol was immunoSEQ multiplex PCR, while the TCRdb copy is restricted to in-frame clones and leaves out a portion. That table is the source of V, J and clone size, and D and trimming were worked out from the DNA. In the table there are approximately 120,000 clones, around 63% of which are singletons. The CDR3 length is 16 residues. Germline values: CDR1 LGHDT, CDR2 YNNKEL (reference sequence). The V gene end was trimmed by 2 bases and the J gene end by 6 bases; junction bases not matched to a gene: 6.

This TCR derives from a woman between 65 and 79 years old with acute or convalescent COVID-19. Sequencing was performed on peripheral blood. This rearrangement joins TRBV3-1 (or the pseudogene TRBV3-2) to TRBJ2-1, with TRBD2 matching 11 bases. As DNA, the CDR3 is TGTGCCAGCAGCCAATTTAGCGGGAGGGCGGGCAATGAGCAGTTCTTC. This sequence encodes CASSQFSGRAGNEQFF.